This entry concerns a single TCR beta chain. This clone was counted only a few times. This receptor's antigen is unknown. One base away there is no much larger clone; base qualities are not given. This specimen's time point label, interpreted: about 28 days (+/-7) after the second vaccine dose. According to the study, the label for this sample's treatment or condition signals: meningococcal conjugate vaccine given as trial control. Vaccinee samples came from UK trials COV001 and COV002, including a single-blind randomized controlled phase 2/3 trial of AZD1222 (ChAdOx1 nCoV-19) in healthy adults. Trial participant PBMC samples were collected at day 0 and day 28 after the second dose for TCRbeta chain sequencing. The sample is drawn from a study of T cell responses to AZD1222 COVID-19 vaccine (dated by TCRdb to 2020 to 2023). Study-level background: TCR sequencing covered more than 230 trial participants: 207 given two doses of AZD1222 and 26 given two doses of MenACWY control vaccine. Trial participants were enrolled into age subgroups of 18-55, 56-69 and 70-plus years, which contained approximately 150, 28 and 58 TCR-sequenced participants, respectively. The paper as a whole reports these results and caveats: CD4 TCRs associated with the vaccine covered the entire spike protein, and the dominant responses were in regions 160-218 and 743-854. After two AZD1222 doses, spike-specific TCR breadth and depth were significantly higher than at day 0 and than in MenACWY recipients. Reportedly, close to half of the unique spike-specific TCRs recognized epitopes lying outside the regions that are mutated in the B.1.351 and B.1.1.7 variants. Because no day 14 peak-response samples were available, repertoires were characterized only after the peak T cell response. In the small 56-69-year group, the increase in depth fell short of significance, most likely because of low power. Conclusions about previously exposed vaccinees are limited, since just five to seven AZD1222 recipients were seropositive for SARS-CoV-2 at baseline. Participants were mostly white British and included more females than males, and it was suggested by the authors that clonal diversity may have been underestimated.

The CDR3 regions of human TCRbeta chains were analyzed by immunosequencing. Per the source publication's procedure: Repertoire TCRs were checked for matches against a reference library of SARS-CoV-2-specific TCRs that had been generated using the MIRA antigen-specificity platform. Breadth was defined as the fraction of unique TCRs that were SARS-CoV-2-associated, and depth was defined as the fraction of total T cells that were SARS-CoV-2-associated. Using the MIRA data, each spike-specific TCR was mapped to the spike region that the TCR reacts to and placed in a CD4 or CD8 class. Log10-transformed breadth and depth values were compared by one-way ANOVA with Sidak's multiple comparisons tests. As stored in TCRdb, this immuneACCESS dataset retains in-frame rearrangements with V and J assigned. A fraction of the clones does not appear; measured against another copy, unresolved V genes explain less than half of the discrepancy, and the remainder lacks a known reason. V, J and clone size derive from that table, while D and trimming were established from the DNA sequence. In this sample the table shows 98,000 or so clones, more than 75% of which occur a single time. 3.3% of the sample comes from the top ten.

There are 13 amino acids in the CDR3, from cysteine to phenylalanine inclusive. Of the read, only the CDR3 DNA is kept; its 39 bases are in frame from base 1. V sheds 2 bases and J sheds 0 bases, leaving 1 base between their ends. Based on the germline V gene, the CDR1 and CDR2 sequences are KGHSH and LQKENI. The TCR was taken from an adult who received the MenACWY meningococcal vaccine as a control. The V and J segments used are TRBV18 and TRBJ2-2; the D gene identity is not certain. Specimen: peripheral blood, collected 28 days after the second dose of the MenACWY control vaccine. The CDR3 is CASSPANTGELFF. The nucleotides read TGTGCCAGCTCACCAGCGAACACCGGGGAGCTGTTTTTT.